The 16 T cell receptor beta chains reported below all come from one sample, sequenced in a study of blood T cell repertoires in COVID-19. TCRdb's table, derived via immunoSEQ multiplex PCR, lists solely in-frame clones and lacks some. The sample includes roughly 220,000 clones, 80% to 90% of them seen just once. The specimen sequenced was peripheral blood. These receptors originate from a woman in her forties who had recovered from COVID-19.

The chain joins TRBV9 to TRBJ1-1; TRBD1 might be the D (5 bases). CDR1 SGDLS and CDR2 YYNGEE come from the germline V gene. Trimming shortened V by 4 bases and J by 6 bases, and 19 bases separated the two germline ends. The CDR3 totals 15 residues. The CDR3 DNA is TGTGCCAGCAGCATTTATCCCAGGGATAAGGCTGAAGCTTTCTTT. Translation: CASSIYPRDKAEAFF.

This clone came up once. CDR3 sequence: CASSVGSGGRDTEAFF. The DNA for the CDR3 is TGTGCCAGCAGCGTAGGGTCTGGGGGGAGGGACACTGAAGCTTTCTTT. The genes are TRBV9 and TRBJ1-1, with D maybe TRBD1 (5 bases). Trimming removed 0 bases from V and 3 bases from J, with 15 bases in between. CDR1 is SGDLS, CDR2 YYNGEE, per germline. This CDR3 comprises 16 residues.

Details on this clone: In the same sample, other DNA sequences code for this CDR3. The chain recombines TRBV9 with TRBJ1-1, with D possibly matching TRBD1 (6 bases). The CDR3 has 14 amino acids. V was clipped by 2 bases and J by 1 base, with 9 bases between them. The V gene's germline CDR1 is SGDLS and CDR2 YYNGEE. In DNA form, the CDR3 reads TGTGCCAGCAGCGTGGTACAGGGGAACACTGAAGCTTTCTTT. Protein: CASSVVQGNTEAFF.

With respect to this clone: Other DNA sequences in this sample translate to the same CDR3. The V and J genes are TRBV7-9 and TRBJ2-7, with 7 bases lining up with TRBD2. V was clipped by 5 bases and J by 3 bases; unmatched bases: 7. In germline, CDR1 is SEHNR, CDR2 FQNEAQ (reference sequence). This CDR3 is built from 14 residues. The CDR3 DNA reads TGTGCCAGCAGCCCGGGAGGACGGAACTACGAGCAGTACTTC. As protein: CASSPGGRNYEQYF.

V is TRBV14 and J is TRBJ2-7; 8 bases are shared with TRBD1. This CDR3 region has 14 residues. The V gene end was trimmed by 4 bases and the J gene end by 4 bases; junction bases not matched to a gene: 6. Per germline, CDR1 SGHDN and CDR2 FVKESK. Here the CDR3 reads CASSLERTGYEQYF. CDR3 sequence (DNA): TGTGCCAGCAGCCTTGAAAGGACAGGGTACGAGCAGTACTTC.

CDR3 sequence reads: CASRPPDRFYGYTF. The CDR3 DNA reads TGTGCCAGCAGGCCGCCGGACAGGTTCTATGGCTACACCTTC. This chain connects TRBV28 to TRBJ1-2, with 7 bases aligning to TRBD1. The CDR3 runs 14 residues. The J segment lost 4 bases and the V segment lost 6 bases, leaving 8 bases of the junction unmatched. The V gene's germline CDR1 is MDHEN and CDR2 SYDVKM.

The chain recombines TRBV7-9 with TRBJ1-5; no clear D gene. Germline CDR1 SEHNR, CDR2 FQNEAQ (reference sequence). Trimming removed 5 bases from V and 4 bases from J, with 15 bases in between. This CDR3 region has 15 residues. The CDR3 DNA is TGTGCCAGCAGCCCGAGGCGGCAGTTAAATCAGCCCCAGCATTTT. This gives the protein CASSPRRQLNQPQHF.

The chain carries TRBV9 and TRBJ2-1; 8 bases line up with TRBD1. The germline gives CDR1 SGDLS, CDR2 YYNGEE. This CDR3 has 15 residues. J lost 0 bases, V lost 6 bases, and 5 bases had no gene match. The CDR3 sequence is CASNNRGNSYNEQFF. CDR3 in DNA: TGTGCCAGCAACAACAGGGGGAACTCCTACAATGAGCAGTTCTTC.

A remark on this clone: Lacking the conserved final phenylalanine or tryptophan, this CDR3 likely reflects a read error. The J gene is TRBJ1-2, the V gene TRBV13, with 7 nucleotides matching TRBD1. Germline V gene sequence: CDR1 PRHDT, CDR2 FYEKMQ (reference sequence). The ends lost 1 base at V and 4 bases at J; junction bases unmatched: 12. The CDR3 length is 17 residues. For the CDR3, the DNA is TGTGCCAGCAGCTTAGATATGGGGAGAGGGGGCCTCTATGGCTACACCCTC. Translation: CASSLDMGRGGLYGYTL.

J is TRBJ1-1 and V is TRBV29-1; TRBD1 agrees at 7 bases. This CDR3 comprises 11 residues. V was pared by 7 bases and J by 7 bases, with 6 bases of the junction left unmatched. The germline V gene encodes CDR1 SQVTM and CDR2 ANQGSEA. CDR3 bases: TGCAGCGCCCTGTGGGACAGTGAAGCTTTCTTT. Protein sequence: CSALWDSEAFF.

The V and J genes are TRBV9 and TRBJ2-7; TRBD1 matches at 12 bases. The CDR3 extends over 15 amino acids. Germline CDR1 and CDR2: SGDLS and YYNGEE. V was pared by 1 base and J by 7 bases, with 6 bases of the junction left unmatched. CDR3 sequence (DNA): TGTGCCAGCAGCGTATATGGGGACAGGGGGCGAGAGCAGTACTTC. It translates to CASSVYGDRGREQYF.

CDR3 sequence reads: CSVVTSGAGEQYF. CDR3 nucleotide sequence: TGCAGCGTAGTAACTAGCGGGGCCGGGGAGCAGTACTTC. The chain is built from TRBV29-1 and TRBJ2-7; 10 bases fit TRBD2. This CDR3 spans 13 amino acids. J lost 7 bases, V lost 6 bases, and 9 bases had no gene match. In germline, CDR1 is SQVTM, CDR2 ANQGSEA.

The genes are TRBV28 and TRBJ2-7; D possibly corresponds to TRBD2 (6 bases). The CDR3 extends over 13 amino acids. V was pared by 6 bases and J by 6 bases, with 15 bases between. CDR1 MDHEN and CDR2 SYDVKM come from the germline V gene. CDR3 DNA: TGTGCCAGCAGATCCCCCGTGGGGGGCGAGCAGTACTTC. It yields the protein CASRSPVGGEQYF.

J is TRBJ1-1 and V is TRBV5-1; TRBD1 agrees at 7 bases. Germline CDR1 SGHRS, CDR2 YFSETQ. This CDR3 region has 13 residues. V was clipped by 4 bases and J by 8 bases; unmatched bases: 8. CDR3 sequence (DNA): TGCGCCAGCAGCAGACAGGGTCGGGAGGAAGCTTTCTTT. Translating gives CASSRQGREEAFF.

The chain employs TRBV4-2 and TRBJ2-5; TRBD2 agrees at 12 bases. The CDR3 totals 17 residues. V dropped 0 bases and J dropped 4; count of bases not matched to a gene: 6. Germline CDR1 LGHNA, CDR2 YNFKEQ. CDR3 sequence (DNA): TGTGCCAGCAGCCAAGATTGGCTAGCGGGGGGGGGAGAGACCCAGTACTTC. It translates to CASSQDWLAGGGETQYF.

The rearrangement joins TRBV7-3 to TRBJ2-3, with D possibly TRBD1 on 7 matching bases. Germline CDR1 SGHTA, CDR2 FQGTGA. CDR3 length: 15 residues. V lost 6 bases and J 11 bases, leaving 24 bases between the germline ends. The CDR3 DNA reads as TGTGCCAGCAGTCGAGGAGGGGGCCGCGGAAACCAGCAGTATTTT. Its translation is CASSRGGGRGNQQYF.